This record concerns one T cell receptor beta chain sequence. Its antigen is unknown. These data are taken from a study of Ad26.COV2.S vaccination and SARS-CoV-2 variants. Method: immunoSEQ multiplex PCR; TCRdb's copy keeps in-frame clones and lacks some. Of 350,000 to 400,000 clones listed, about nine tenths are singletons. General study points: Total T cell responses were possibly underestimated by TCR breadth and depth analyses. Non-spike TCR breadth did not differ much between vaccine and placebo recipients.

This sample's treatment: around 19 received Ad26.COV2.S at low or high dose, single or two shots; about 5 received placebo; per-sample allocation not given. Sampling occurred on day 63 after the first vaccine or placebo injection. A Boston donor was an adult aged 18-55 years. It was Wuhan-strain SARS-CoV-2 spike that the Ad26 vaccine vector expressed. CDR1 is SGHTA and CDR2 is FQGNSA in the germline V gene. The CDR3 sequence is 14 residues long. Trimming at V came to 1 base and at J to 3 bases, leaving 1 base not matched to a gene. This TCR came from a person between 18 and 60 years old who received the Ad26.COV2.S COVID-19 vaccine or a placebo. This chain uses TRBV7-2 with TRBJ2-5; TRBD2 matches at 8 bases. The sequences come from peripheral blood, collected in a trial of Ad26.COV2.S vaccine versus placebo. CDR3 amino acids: CASSLGGGKETQYF. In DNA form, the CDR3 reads TGTGCCAGCAGCTTAGGCGGGGGGAAAGAGACCCAGTACTTC.